Each of the 30 T cell receptor beta chains below was sequenced from the same sample in a study of cytomegalovirus exposure and HLA in healthy donors. PCR was performed using 60 Vbeta and 13 Jbeta primers. Measured with immunoSEQ multiplex PCR; TCRdb has only the in-frame clones, and not every one. The sample carries 150,000 to 180,000 clones, roughly 72% recorded once. The sequencing input was PBMCs. These TCRs come from a man in his thirties or forties in good health and CMV-seronegative.

This chain joins TRBV7-2 and TRBJ2-5, with 8 bases that match TRBD2. The CDR3 covers 14 residues. The V gene end was trimmed by 5 bases and the J gene end by 5 bases; junction bases not matched to a gene: 7. Germline V CDR1 and CDR2: SGHTA, FQGNSA. CDR3 nucleotides: TGTGCCAGCAGCAAGCTAGCGGGTTTTGAGACCCAGTACTTC. Translating it yields CASSKLAGFETQYF.

The chain employs TRBV29-1 and TRBJ2-7; possibly TRBD1 for D (6 bases). Germline V gene lookup returns CDR1 SQVTM and CDR2 ANQGSEA. The germline V and J ends were trimmed by 2 bases and 0 bases, with 8 bases remaining between them. This CDR3 spans 13 amino acids. As DNA, the CDR3 is TGCAGCGTTGAAAGGGACAACTCCTACGAGCAGTACTTC. This codes for CSVERDNSYEQYF.

The chain employs TRBV7-9 and TRBJ2-2; 9 bases match TRBD1. Germline lookup yields CDR1 SEHNR and CDR2 FQNEAQ (reference sequence). V dropped 9 bases and J dropped 4; count of bases not matched to a gene: 9. The CDR3 is 15 amino acids. The CDR3 here is CASTSGTGPTGELFF. In nucleotides, the CDR3 is TGTGCCAGTACCTCCGGGACAGGGCCCACCGGGGAGCTGTTTTTT.

This clone was recorded a few times. The V call is TRBV7-8, the J call TRBJ2-7; TRBD1 is a possible D gene (6 bases). Germline CDR1 is SGHVS and CDR2 is FQNEAQ. The CDR3 has 15 residues. The ends were cut back, 5 bases at V and 6 bases at J, with 20 bases in the middle. CDR3 sequence: CASSQQGGRVSEQYF. The CDR3 nucleotides are TGTGCCAGCAGCCAACAGGGTGGCAGGGTAAGCGAGCAGTACTTC.

The V call is TRBV7-6, the J call TRBJ2-1; 9 nucleotides match TRBD2. CDR1 SGHVS and CDR2 FNYEAQ come from the germline V gene. This CDR3 is 17 amino acids long. The V and J ends lost 5 bases and 1 base, in that order; junction bases with no gene match: 9. The CDR3 is CASSLMGGGDSYNEQFF. The CDR3 nucleotides are TGTGCCAGCAGCCTAATGGGCGGGGGGGATTCCTACAATGAGCAGTTCTTC.

In its sample, this clone was seen once. The chain links TRBV10-3 to TRBJ2-4, with 9 bases fitting TRBD2. This CDR3 spans 17 amino acids. V lost 6 bases to trimming and J lost 4 bases; unmatched junction nucleotides: 13. The germline V gene has CDR1 ENHRY and CDR2 SYGVKD. The CDR3 region has the DNA TGTGCCATCAGCGCTTTTACCTCTAGCGGGGAGAAAAACATTCAGTACTTC. Amino acid sequence: CAISAFTSSGEKNIQYF.

The V call is TRBV6-9, the J call TRBJ1-2; TRBD1 matches at 9 bases. CDR1 and CDR2 (germline): MNHGY, SVAAGI. J was trimmed by 8 bases and V by 11 bases; bases with no gene match: 9. The CDR3 is 12 residues long. This CDR3 reads CAGGDRESGYTF. Here the CDR3 DNA reads TGTGCCGGGGGGGACAGGGAAAGCGGCTACACCTTC.

The chain combines TRBV9 with TRBJ1-2; 8 bases agree with TRBD1. Germline V gene lookup returns CDR1 SGDLS and CDR2 YYNGEE. V was pared by 0 bases and J by 3 bases, with 7 bases of the junction left unmatched. The CDR3 runs 16 residues. The CDR3 DNA follows: TGTGCCAGCAGCGTAGATGGGACAGGCCTAGACTATGGCTACACCTTC. Amino acids: CASSVDGTGLDYGYTF.

The chain joins TRBV13 to TRBJ2-1, with 7 bases fitting TRBD2. With V trimmed by 7 bases and J by 9 bases, 9 bases remained unmatched. Germline V lookup: CDR1 PRHDT, CDR2 FYEKMQ (reference sequence). This CDR3 has 13 residues. The CDR3 DNA is TGTGCCAGCATAATGGGCGGGGGTATTGAGCAGTTCTTC. As protein: CASIMGGGIEQFF.

V is TRBV27 and J is TRBJ1-1; TRBD1 matches at 8 bases. V was clipped by 8 bases and J by 4 bases; unmatched bases: 18. CDR1 MNHEY and CDR2 SMNVEV come from the germline V gene (reference sequence). The CDR3 totals 17 residues. The CDR3 is CASPGGREEKMGTEAFF. The CDR3, as DNA: TGTGCCAGCCCAGGGGGCAGGGAAGAGAAGATGGGCACTGAAGCTTTCTTT.

This chain connects TRBV28 to TRBJ2-7; TRBD1 might be the D (6 bases). CDR1 is MDHEN, CDR2 SYDVKM, per germline. The CDR3 spans 15 residues. Between the trimmed V and J ends, which lost 6 bases and 0 bases, there was a span of 15 bases. The CDR3 region is CASRWDTTSSYEQYF. The CDR3 region has the DNA TGTGCCAGCAGGTGGGACACTACTAGCTCCTACGAGCAGTACTTC.

This clone was counted a few times. The CDR3, as DNA: TGTGCCAGCAGTTCCTTGGGCCACCTGAACACCGGGGAGCTGTTTTTT. Translation gives CASSSLGHLNTGELFF. The genes are TRBV27 and TRBJ2-2, with D unresolved. V lost 4 bases and J lost 1, with 13 bases in between. The CDR3 length is 16 residues. Germline loops: CDR1 MNHEY, CDR2 SMNVEV (reference sequence).

The sample holds one count of this clone. The same CDR3 is also encoded by other DNA sequences in this sample. The rearrangement joins TRBV5-1 to TRBJ1-2; TRBD1 is a possible D gene (5 bases). The CDR3 extends over 14 amino acids. V lost 0 bases and J lost 6, with 12 bases in between. CDR1 is SGHRS, CDR2 YFSETQ, per germline. The CDR3 spells CASSLAGGGDGYTF. DNA for the CDR3: TGCGCCAGCAGCTTGGCCGGGGGAGGCGATGGCTACACCTTC.

J is TRBJ2-3 and V is TRBV6-1; 11 bases agree with TRBD2. The CDR3 runs 15 residues. The germline CDR1 and CDR2 sequences are MNHNS and SASEGT. V dropped 11 bases and J dropped 0; count of bases not matched to a gene: 7. The CDR3 here is CAGQTSGVSTDTQYF. The CDR3 nucleotides read TGTGCCGGCCAGACTAGCGGGGTCAGCACAGATACGCAGTATTTT.

On this clone itself: A much more abundant neighbour one base away suggests this may be a read error. V is TRBV7-9 and J is TRBJ2-7; D is uncertain. The CDR3 consists of 12 residues. Germline values: CDR1 SEHNR, CDR2 FQNEAQ (reference sequence). The DNA for the CDR3 is TGTTCCAGCAGCTTAGGCGGTCCCGAGCAGTACTTC. As protein: CSSSLGGPEQYF.

The chain carries TRBV19 and TRBJ2-2; maybe TRBD2 (5 bases). V dropped 2 bases and J dropped 2 bases, with 12 bases sitting between them. Germline-derived CDR1 and CDR2 are LNHDA and SQIVND (reference sequence). This CDR3 has 16 amino acids. Here the CDR3 reads CASSILSSRNTGELFF. For the CDR3, the DNA is TGTGCCAGTAGTATACTATCTAGCCGTAACACCGGGGAGCTGTTTTTT.

J is TRBJ2-4 and V is TRBV7-2, with a possible D match to TRBD2 (6 bases). The CDR3 runs 16 residues. Per the germline V gene, CDR1 is SGHTA and CDR2 is FQGNSA. Trimming took off 5 bases at V and 0 bases at J, with 14 bases between the two ends. The CDR3 loop is CASSQLGGIAKNIQYF. The CDR3 DNA is TGTGCCAGCAGCCAATTGGGCGGGATAGCCAAAAACATTCAGTACTTC.

The chain uses TRBV2 and TRBJ1-4; no clear D. The CDR3 sequence is 17 residues long. Per the germline V gene, CDR1 is SNHLY and CDR2 is FYNNEI. Trimming stripped 8 bases from V and 0 bases from J, with 19 bases between. This CDR3 is CASRWRGGFATNEKLFF. The CDR3 DNA reads as TGTGCCAGCCGATGGAGAGGAGGATTTGCAACTAATGAAAAACTGTTTTTT.

The J gene is TRBJ2-4, the V gene TRBV6-6, with D possibly matching TRBD2 (6 bases). CDR3 size: 14 residues. V was pared by 2 bases and J by 8 bases, with 13 bases between. Looked up from germline, CDR1 is MNHNY and CDR2 is SVGAGI (reference sequence). CDR3 sequence: CASSYAGGEDIQYF. As DNA, the CDR3 is TGTGCCAGCAGTTACGCCGGCGGGGAGGACATTCAGTACTTC.

CDR3 loop: CATSMPGSSNQPQHF. The CDR3 DNA is TGTGCCACCAGCATGCCAGGGTCTAGCAATCAGCCCCAGCATTTT. The gene calls are TRBV15 and TRBJ1-5; a weak D match, TRBD1 (5 bases). Trimming removed 4 bases from V and 0 bases from J, with 10 bases in between. The germline V gene has CDR1 LNHNV and CDR2 YYDKDF (reference sequence). The CDR3 totals 15 residues.

The chain couples TRBV28 to TRBJ1-4, with 7 bases that match TRBD1. Per the germline V gene, CDR1 is MDHEN and CDR2 is SYDVKM. Trimming at V came to 6 bases and at J to 7 bases, leaving 11 bases not matched to a gene. This CDR3 comprises 15 residues. The CDR3 sequence: CASSYRDRAGEKLFF. In DNA, the CDR3 is TGTGCCAGCAGCTACCGCGACAGGGCCGGTGAAAAACTGTTTTTT.

The J gene is TRBJ1-5, the V gene TRBV25-1; 7 bases map to TRBD1. This CDR3 has 13 residues. CDR1 MGHDK and CDR2 SYGVNS come from the germline V gene. The V segment lost 2 bases and the J segment 6 bases; nucleotides outside the gene matches: 1. The CDR3 protein is CASSEGDSQPQHF. The CDR3 coding sequence is TGTGCCAGCAGTGAAGGGGACAGTCAGCCCCAGCATTTT.

Here the CDR3 reads CASSWTERSNQPQHF. CDR3 sequence (DNA): TGTGCCAGCAGTTGGACAGAGCGTAGCAATCAGCCCCAGCATTTT. The V call is TRBV6-1, the J call TRBJ1-5, with a tentative D call TRBD1 (6 bases). With 5 bases removed from V and 0 bases from J, the gap between germline ends came to 11 bases. Germline CDR1 MNHNS, CDR2 SASEGT. This CDR3 is built from 15 residues.

The chain combines TRBV4-2 with TRBJ2-1; D unresolved. V was pared by 1 base and J by 0 bases, with 7 bases between. The CDR3 length is 15 residues. Looked up from germline, CDR1 is LGHNA and CDR2 is YNFKEQ. The CDR3 is CASSQVRSSYNEQFF. As DNA, the CDR3 is TGTGCCAGCAGCCAAGTGCGGAGCTCCTACAATGAGCAGTTCTTC.

The chain employs TRBV29-1 and TRBJ1-5; D is undetermined. V was pared by 4 bases and J by 0 bases, with 13 bases between. The CDR3 loop spans 15 amino acids. Germline V gene lookup returns CDR1 SQVTM and CDR2 ANQGSEA. CDR3 in DNA: TGCAGCGTTGGGGCCTTGACGGATAGCAATCAGCCCCAGCATTTT. This codes for CSVGALTDSNQPQHF.

The V gene is TRBV5-1, the J gene TRBJ2-7, with 7 nucleotides matching TRBD1. This CDR3 comprises 15 residues. J lost 2 bases, V lost 2 bases, and 7 bases had no gene match. CDR1 and CDR2 from the germline V gene are SGHRS and YFSETQ. For the CDR3, the DNA is TGCGCCAGCAGCTTAGACAGGGTTTCCACCTACGAGCAGTACTTC. Amino acid sequence: CASSLDRVSTYEQYF.

J is TRBJ2-7 and V is TRBV5-1; 10 nucleotides align to TRBD1. V lost 0 bases, J lost 2 bases, and 8 bases stayed unmatched. The CDR3 is 17 residues long. Germline V gene lookup returns CDR1 SGHRS and CDR2 YFSETQ. The CDR3 nucleotides read TGCGCCAGCAGCTTGGGCTGGGGACAGGGGATAACCTACGAGCAGTACTTC. Translating gives CASSLGWGQGITYEQYF.

The rearrangement links TRBV6-4 to TRBJ2-2; D might be TRBD1 (5 bases). From germline, CDR1 is MRHNA and CDR2 SNTAGT. CDR3 length: 14 residues. V was trimmed by 2 bases and J by 4 bases, leaving 8 bases between them. CDR3 region: CASSDTTGTGELFF. In DNA form, the CDR3 reads TGTGCCAGCAGTGACACAACAGGCACCGGGGAGCTGTTTTTT.

The genes are TRBV15 and TRBJ2-5; 8 nucleotides align to TRBD2. The CDR3 is 18 amino acids. Germline V gene sequence: CDR1 LNHNV, CDR2 YYDKDF (reference sequence). J lost 2 bases, V lost 0 bases, and 11 bases had no gene match. CDR3 DNA sequence: TGTGCCACCAGCAGAGATGTAGTCAGCGGGGGCAAACAAGAGACCCAGTACTTC. Translating gives CATSRDVVSGGKQETQYF.

The V gene is TRBV6-5, the J gene TRBJ1-6; D is unclear. The germline V gene encodes CDR1 MNHEY and CDR2 SVGAGI. V was trimmed by 4 bases and J by 10 bases, leaving 11 bases between them. The CDR3 runs to 13 residues. The CDR3 loop is CASSLAAESPLHF. CDR3 sequence (DNA): TGTGCCAGCAGTTTGGCAGCGGAATCACCCCTCCACTTT.